The next 2 T cell receptor beta chains were all read from a single sample in a study of Ad26.COV2.S vaccination and SARS-CoV-2 variants. Assay used: immunoSEQ multiplex PCR; TCRdb lists only in-frame clones, some missing. The data hold 400,000 to 450,000 clones, with 92% observed a single time. Stated treatment: roughly 19 received Ad26.COV2.S at low or high dose, single or two shots; about 5 received placebo; per-sample allocation not given. Sampling occurred on day 63 after the first vaccine or placebo injection. Sample: peripheral blood, taken in a trial of Ad26.COV2.S vaccine versus placebo. These receptors all stem from a person between 18 and 65 years old who received the Ad26.COV2.S COVID-19 vaccine or a placebo.

This rearrangement joins TRBV3-1 (or the pseudogene TRBV3-2) to TRBJ2-1; 11 nucleotides agree with TRBD2. V was clipped by 0 bases and J by 0 bases; unmatched bases: 7. Germline V gene lookup returns CDR1 LGHDT and CDR2 YNNKEL (reference sequence). The CDR3 runs 19 residues. CDR3 sequence reads: CASSQDSSSGGNSYNEQFF. The DNA of the CDR3 is TGTGCCAGCAGCCAAGATTCGTCTAGCGGGGGGAACTCCTACAATGAGCAGTTCTTC.

This chain links TRBV7-9 with TRBJ2-5, with D tentatively TRBD1 or TRBD2 (6 bases each). This CDR3 contains 19 residues. Trimming removed 1 base from V and 5 bases from J, with 26 bases in between. Germline values: CDR1 SEHNR, CDR2 FQNEAQ (reference sequence). In DNA form, the CDR3 reads TGTGCCAGCAGCTTAGACGATATTGGGGGGCCCGTAGGTTTGGAGACCCAGTACTTC. As protein: CASSLDDIGGPVGLETQYF.